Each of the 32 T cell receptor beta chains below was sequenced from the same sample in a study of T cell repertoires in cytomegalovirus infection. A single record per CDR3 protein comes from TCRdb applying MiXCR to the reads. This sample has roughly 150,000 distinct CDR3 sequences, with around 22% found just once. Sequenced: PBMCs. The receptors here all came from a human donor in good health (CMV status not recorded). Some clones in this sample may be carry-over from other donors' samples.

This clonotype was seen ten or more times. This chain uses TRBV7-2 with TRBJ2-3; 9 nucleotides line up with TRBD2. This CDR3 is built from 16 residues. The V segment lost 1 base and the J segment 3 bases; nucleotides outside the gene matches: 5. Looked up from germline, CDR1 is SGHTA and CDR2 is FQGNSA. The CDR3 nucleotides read TGTGCCAGCAGCTTAGTTGCGGGAGGGACAACAGATACGCAGTATTTT. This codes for CASSLVAGGTTDTQYF.

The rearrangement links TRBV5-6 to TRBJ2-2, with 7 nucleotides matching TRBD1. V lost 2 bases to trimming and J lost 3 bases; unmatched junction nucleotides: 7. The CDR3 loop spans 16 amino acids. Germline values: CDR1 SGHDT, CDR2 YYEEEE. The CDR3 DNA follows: TGTGCCAGCAGCTTCGACAGGGATCTTGACACCGGGGAGCTGTTTTTT. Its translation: CASSFDRDLDTGELFF.

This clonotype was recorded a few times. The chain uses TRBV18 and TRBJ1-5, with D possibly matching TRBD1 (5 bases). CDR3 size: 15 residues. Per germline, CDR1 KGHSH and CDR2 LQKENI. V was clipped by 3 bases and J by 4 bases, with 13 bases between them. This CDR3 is CASSPQGGWNQPQHF. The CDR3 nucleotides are TGTGCCAGCTCACCGCAGGGCGGATGGAATCAGCCCCAGCATTTT.

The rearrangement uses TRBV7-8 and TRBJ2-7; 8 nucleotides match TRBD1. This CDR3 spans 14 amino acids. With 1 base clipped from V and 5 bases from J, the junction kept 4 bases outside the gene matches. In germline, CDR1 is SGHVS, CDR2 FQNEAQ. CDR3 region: CASSLGQGLHEQYF. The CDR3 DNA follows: TGTGCCAGCAGCTTAGGACAGGGGCTCCACGAGCAGTACTTC.

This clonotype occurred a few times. The CDR3 DNA reads TGTGCCAGCATCTTCTCAATGAACACTGAAGCTTTCTTT. Translation: CASIFSMNTEAFF. The chain combines TRBV11-2 with TRBJ1-1; D is unresolved. Germline CDR1 and CDR2: SGHAT and FQNNGV. The V end lost 7 bases, the J end lost 0 bases, and 9 bases lay between the germline ends. The CDR3 sequence is 13 residues long.

This CDR3 is CASSDPSGGISGELFF. The DNA of the CDR3 is TGTGCCAGCAGTGATCCGTCAGGGGGGATCTCCGGGGAGCTGTTTTTT. This chain joins TRBV6-1 and TRBJ2-2; weak D call: TRBD1 (7 bases). CDR1 and CDR2 (germline): MNHNS, SASEGT. The ends were cut back, 3 bases at V and 6 bases at J, with 17 bases in the middle. The length of the CDR3 is 16 residues.

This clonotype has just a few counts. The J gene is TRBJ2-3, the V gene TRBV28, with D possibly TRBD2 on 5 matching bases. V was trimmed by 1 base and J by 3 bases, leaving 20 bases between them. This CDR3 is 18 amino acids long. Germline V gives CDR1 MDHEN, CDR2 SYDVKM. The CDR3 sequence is CASSLYRESLSRTDTQYF. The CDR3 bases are TGTGCCAGCAGTTTATACCGGGAATCTCTCAGTCGGACAGATACGCAGTATTTT.

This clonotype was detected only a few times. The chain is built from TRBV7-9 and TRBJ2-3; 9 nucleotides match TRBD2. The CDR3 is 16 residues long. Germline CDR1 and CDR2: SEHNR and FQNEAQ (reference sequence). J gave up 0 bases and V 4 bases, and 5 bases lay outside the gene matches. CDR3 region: CASSSTSGVSTDTQYF. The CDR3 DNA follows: TGTGCCAGCAGCTCGACTAGCGGAGTAAGCACAGATACGCAGTATTTT.

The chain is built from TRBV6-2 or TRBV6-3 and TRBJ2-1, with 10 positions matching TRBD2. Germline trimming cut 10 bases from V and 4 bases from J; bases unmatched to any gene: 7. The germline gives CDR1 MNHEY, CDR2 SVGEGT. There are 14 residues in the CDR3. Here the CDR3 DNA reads TGTGCCACCCGTTCTAGCGGGGGTTACAATGAGCAGTTCTTC. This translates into CATRSSGGYNEQFF.

The CDR3 nucleotides read TGTGCCAGCAGTTTGACAGGGTCCTTGAACACTGAAGCTTTCTTT. It is translated as CASSLTGSLNTEAFF. This sequence joins TRBV28 and TRBJ1-1, with TRBD1 matching over 7 bases. The J segment lost 0 bases and the V segment lost 3 bases, leaving 4 bases of the junction unmatched. CDR1 and CDR2 (germline): MDHEN, SYDVKM. There are 15 residues in the CDR3.

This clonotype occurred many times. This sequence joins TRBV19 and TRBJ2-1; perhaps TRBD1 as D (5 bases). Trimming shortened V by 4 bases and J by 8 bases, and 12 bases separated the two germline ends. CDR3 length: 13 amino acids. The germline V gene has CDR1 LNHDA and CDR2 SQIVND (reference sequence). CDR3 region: CASSTRGRDEQFF. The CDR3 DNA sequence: TGTGCCAGTAGTACAAGGGGCCGGGATGAGCAGTTCTTC.

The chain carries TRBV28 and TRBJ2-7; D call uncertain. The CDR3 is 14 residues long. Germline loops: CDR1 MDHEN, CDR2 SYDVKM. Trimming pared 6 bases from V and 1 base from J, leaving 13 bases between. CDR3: CASSNRQISYEQYF. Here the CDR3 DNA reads TGTGCCAGCAGCAATAGGCAGATTTCCTACGAGCAGTACTTC.

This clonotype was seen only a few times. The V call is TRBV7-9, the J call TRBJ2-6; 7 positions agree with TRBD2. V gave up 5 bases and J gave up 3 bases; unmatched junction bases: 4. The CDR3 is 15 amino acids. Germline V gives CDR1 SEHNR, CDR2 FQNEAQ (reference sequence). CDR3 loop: CASSPSGVGANVLTF. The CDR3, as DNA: TGTGCCAGCAGCCCCAGCGGGGTTGGGGCCAACGTCCTGACTTTC.

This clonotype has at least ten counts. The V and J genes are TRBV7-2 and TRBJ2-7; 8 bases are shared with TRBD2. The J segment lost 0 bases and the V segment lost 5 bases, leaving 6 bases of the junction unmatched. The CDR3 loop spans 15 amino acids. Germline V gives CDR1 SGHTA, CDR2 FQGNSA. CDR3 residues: CASSRSGGSSYEQYF. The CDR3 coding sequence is TGTGCCAGCAGCCGGTCGGGGGGGAGCTCCTACGAGCAGTACTTC. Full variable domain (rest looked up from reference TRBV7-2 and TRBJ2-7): GAGVSQSPSNKVTEKGKDVELRCDPISGHTALYWYRQSLGQGLEFLIYFQGNSAPDKSGLPSDRFSAERTGGSVSTLTIQRTQQEDSAVYLCASSRSGGSSYEQYFGPGTRLTVT.

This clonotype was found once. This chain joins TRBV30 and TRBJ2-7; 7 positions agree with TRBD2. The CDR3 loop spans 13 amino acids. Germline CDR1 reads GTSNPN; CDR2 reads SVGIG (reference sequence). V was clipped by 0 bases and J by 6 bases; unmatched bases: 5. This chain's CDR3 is CAWSVSVAGEQYF. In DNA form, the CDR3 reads TGTGCCTGGAGTGTATCAGTAGCGGGCGAGCAGTACTTC.

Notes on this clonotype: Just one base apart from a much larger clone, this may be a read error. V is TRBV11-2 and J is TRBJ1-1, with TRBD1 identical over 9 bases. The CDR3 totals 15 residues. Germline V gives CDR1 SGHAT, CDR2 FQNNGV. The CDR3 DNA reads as TGTGTCAGCAGCCCGACAGGGGGAGTTTTTACTGAAGCTTTCTTT. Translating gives CVSSPTGGVFTEAFF.

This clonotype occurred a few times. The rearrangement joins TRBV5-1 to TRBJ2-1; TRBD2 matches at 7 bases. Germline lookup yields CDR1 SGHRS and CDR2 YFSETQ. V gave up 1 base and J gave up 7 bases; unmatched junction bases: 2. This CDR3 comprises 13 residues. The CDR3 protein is CASSLREGNEQFF. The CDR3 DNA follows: TGCGCCAGCAGCTTGAGGGAGGGGAATGAGCAGTTCTTC. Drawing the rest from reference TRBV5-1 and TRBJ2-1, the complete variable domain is KAGVTQTPRYLIKTRGQQVTLSCSPISGHRSVSWYQQTPGQGLQFLFEYFSETQRNKGNFPGRFSGRQFSNSRSEMNVSTLELGDSALYLCASSLREGNEQFFGPGTRLTVL.

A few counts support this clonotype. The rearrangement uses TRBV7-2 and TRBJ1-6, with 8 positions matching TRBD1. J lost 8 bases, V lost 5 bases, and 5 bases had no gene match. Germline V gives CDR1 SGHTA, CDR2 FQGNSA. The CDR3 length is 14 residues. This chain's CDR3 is CASSPGQGHSPLHF. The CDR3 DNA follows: TGTGCCAGCAGCCCAGGACAGGGTCATTCACCCCTCCACTTT.

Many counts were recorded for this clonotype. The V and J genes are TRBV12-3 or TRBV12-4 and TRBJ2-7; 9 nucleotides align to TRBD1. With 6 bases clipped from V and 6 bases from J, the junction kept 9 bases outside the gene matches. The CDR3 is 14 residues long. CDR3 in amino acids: CASRPGTGTAEQYF. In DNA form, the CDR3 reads TGTGCCAGCAGACCCGGGACAGGGACCGCCGAGCAGTACTTC.

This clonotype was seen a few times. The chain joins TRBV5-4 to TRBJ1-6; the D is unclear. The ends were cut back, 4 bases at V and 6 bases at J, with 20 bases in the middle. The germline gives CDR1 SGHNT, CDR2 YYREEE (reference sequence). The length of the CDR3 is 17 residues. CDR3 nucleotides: TGTGCCAGCAGCGCCTCGCGGACCTCGGTCCTTAATTCACCCCTCCACTTT. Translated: CASSASRTSVLNSPLHF.

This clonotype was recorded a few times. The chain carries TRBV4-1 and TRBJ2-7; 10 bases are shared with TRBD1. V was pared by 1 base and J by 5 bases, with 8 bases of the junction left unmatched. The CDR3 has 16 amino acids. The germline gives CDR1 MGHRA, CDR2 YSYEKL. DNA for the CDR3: TGCGCCAGCAGCCAAGCGACAGGGGGCCCGGGGAACGAGCAGTACTTC. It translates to CASSQATGGPGNEQYF.

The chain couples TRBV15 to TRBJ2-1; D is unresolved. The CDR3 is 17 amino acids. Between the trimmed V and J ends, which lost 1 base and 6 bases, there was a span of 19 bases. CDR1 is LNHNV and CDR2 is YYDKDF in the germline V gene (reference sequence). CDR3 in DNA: TGTGCCACCAGCAGAGTCCACCGAGAACCTCCCGGCAATGAGCAGTTCTTC. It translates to CATSRVHREPPGNEQFF.

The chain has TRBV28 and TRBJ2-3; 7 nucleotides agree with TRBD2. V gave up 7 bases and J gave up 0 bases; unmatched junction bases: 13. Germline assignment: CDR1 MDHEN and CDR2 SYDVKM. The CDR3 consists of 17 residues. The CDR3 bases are TGTGCCAGCACCCTAAGGGACCTAGCGGCTAGCACAGATACGCAGTATTTT. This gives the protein CASTLRDLAASTDTQYF. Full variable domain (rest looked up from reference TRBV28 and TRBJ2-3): DVKVTQSSRYLVKRTGEKVFLECVQDMDHENMFWYRQDPGLGLRLIYFSYDVKMKEKGDIPEGYSVSREKKERFSLILESASTNQTSMYLCASTLRDLAASTDTQYFGPGTRLTVL.

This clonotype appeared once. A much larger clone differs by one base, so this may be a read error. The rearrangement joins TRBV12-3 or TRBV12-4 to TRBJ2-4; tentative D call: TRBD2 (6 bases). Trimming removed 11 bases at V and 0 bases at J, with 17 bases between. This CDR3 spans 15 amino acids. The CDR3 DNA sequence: TGTGCCGGCAAATCGGGACTGCTAGCCAAAAACATTCAGTACTTC. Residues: CAGKSGLLAKNIQYF.

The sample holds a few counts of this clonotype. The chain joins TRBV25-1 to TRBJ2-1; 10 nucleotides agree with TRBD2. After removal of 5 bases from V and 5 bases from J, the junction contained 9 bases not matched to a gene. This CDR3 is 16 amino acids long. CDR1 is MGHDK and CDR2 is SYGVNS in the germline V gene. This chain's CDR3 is CASSIAGGWGHNEQFF. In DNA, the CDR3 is TGTGCCAGCAGTATAGCGGGGGGTTGGGGTCACAATGAGCAGTTCTTC.

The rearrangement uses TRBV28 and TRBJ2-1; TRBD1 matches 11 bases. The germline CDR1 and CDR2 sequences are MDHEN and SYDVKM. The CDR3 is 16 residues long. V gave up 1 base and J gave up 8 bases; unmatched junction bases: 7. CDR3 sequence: CASSLYGQGASDEQFF. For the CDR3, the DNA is TGTGCCAGCAGTTTATACGGACAGGGGGCTTCTGATGAGCAGTTCTTC. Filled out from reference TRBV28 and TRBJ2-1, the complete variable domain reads DVKVTQSSRYLVKRTGEKVFLECVQDMDHENMFWYRQDPGLGLRLIYFSYDVKMKEKGDIPEGYSVSREKKERFSLILESASTNQTSMYLCASSLYGQGASDEQFFGPGTRLTVL.

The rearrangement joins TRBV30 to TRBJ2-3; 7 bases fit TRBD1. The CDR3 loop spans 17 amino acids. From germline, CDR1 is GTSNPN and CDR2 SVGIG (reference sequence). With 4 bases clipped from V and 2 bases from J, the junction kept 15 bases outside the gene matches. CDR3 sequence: CAWTVVTQGRLTDTQYF. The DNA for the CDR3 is TGTGCCTGGACCGTGGTAACACAGGGGCGCCTCACAGATACGCAGTATTTT.

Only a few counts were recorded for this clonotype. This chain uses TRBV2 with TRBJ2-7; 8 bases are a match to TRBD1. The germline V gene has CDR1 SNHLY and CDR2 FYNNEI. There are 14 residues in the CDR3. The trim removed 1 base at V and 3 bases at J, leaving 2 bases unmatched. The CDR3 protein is CASSEEGQVYEQYF. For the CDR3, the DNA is TGTGCCAGCAGTGAAGAGGGACAGGTCTACGAGCAGTACTTC. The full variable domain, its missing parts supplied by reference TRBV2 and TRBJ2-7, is EPEVTQTPSHQVTQMGQEVILRCVPISNHLYFYWYRQILGQKVEFLVSFYNNEISEKSEIFDDQFSVERPDGSNFTLKIRSTKLEDSAMYFCASSEEGQVYEQYFGPGTRLTVT.

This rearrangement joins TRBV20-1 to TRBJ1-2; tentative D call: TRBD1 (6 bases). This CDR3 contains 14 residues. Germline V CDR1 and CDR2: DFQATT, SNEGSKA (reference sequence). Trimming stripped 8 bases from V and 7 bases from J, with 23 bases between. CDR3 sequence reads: CSPSPPTQGIGYTF. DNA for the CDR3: TGCAGTCCTTCGCCACCAACACAGGGTATTGGCTACACCTTC.

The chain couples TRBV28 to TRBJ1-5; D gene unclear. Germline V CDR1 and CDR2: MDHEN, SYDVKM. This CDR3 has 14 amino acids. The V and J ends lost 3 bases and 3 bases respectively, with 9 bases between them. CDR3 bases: TGTGCCAGCAGTTTCGGTAACGCCAATCAGCCCCAGCATTTT. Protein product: CASSFGNANQPQHF.

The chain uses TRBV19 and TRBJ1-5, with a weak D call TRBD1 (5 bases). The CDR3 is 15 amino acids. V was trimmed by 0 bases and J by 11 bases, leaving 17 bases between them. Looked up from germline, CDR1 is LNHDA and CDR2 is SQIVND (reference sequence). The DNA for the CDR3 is TGTGCCAGTAGTATAGACCCCACGCCCGGGACTACCCAGCATTTT. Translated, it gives CASSIDPTPGTTQHF.

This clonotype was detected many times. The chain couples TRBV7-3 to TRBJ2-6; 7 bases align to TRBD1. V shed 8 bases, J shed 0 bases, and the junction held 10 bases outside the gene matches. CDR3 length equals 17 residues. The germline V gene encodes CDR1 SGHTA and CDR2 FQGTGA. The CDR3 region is CASQRTGVSSGANVLTF. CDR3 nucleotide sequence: TGTGCCAGCCAGAGGACAGGCGTTTCCTCTGGGGCCAACGTCCTGACTTTC.